The 16 T cell receptor beta chains in this list originate from one sample, sequenced in a study of regulatory T cells in long-lasting Graves disease. Sequencing libraries for TCR beta were prepared with iRepertoire HTBI primers and Arm-PCR of CDR3 regions. TCRdb analysed the multiplex PCR reads with MiXCR anew, one entry per CDR3 protein. The sample consists of about 290,000 distinct CDR3 sequences, 22% of them appearing once. Time point denoted: persistent/refractory GD, antithyroid drugs over 5 years with positive TRAb. Following extraction of RNA from PBMCs, that RNA was used to make the TCR library. Sample: peripheral blood mononuclear cells (PBMCs), taken when the disease was refractory, from a patient treated with antithyroid drugs. The receptors originated from a female donor with Graves disease.

This clonotype was found many times. This chain uses TRBV6-5 with TRBJ1-6, with TRBD1 identical over 10 bases. Germline-derived CDR1 and CDR2 are MNHEY and SVGAGI. J gave up 8 bases and V 2 bases, and 3 bases lay outside the gene matches. The CDR3 runs to 15 residues. This chain's CDR3 is CASSYSGTGDSPLHF. The CDR3 region has the DNA TGTGCCAGCAGTTACAGCGGGACAGGGGATTCACCCCTCCACTTT.

Ten or more counts support this clonotype. The rearrangement links TRBV11-2 to TRBJ2-5; D may match TRBD1 or TRBD2 (6 bases each). CDR3 size: 16 residues. Germline CDR1 reads SGHAT; CDR2 reads FQNNGV. The V end lost 0 bases, the J end lost 5 bases, and 16 bases lay between the germline ends. This CDR3 reads CASSLDLTGARETQYF. The DNA for the CDR3 is TGTGCCAGCAGCTTAGATCTTACGGGGGCGCGGGAGACCCAGTACTTC.

This sequence joins TRBV4-1 and TRBJ2-7, with D possibly being TRBD1 (5 bases). Between the trimmed V and J ends, which lost 6 bases and 3 bases, there was a span of 9 bases. The V gene's germline CDR1 is MGHRA and CDR2 YSYEKL. The length of the CDR3 is 12 residues. The CDR3 DNA follows: TGCGCCAGCAGTGACAGTGGCTACGAGCAGTACTTC. This encodes CASSDSGYEQYF.

This clonotype was seen ten or more times. V and J are TRBV30 and TRBJ2-7; unclear D gene. The CDR3 is 14 amino acids. Germline CDR1 GTSNPN, CDR2 SVGIG (reference sequence). Trimming cost V 2 bases and J 2 bases, with 13 bases left between them. The CDR3 nucleotides read TGTGCCTGGAGTCCCCCACCCGCCACCTACGAGCAGTACTTC. Amino acid sequence: CAWSPPPATYEQYF.

This chain joins TRBV7-9 and TRBJ2-3; 8 bases align to TRBD2. The germline CDR1 and CDR2 sequences are SEHNR and FQNEAQ (reference sequence). V lost 5 bases to trimming and J lost 6 bases; unmatched junction nucleotides: 13. The CDR3 has 16 residues. For the CDR3, the DNA is TGTGCCAGCAGCCCCCGGGGGGGCTGGGAGGCGGATACGCAGTATTTT. As protein: CASSPRGGWEADTQYF. Looking up the rest from reference TRBV7-9 and TRBJ2-3 gives the full variable domain: DTGVSQNPRHKITKRGQNVTFRCDPISEHNRLYWYRQTLGQGPEFLTYFQNEAQLEKSRLLSDRFSAERPKGSFSTLEIQRTEQGDSAMYLCASSPRGGWEADTQYFGPGTRLTVL.

The V call is TRBV6-1, the J call TRBJ1-1, with a weak D call TRBD1 (5 bases). CDR3 size: 13 residues. Germline V CDR1 and CDR2: MNHNS, SASEGT. Between the trimmed V and J ends, which lost 5 bases and 4 bases, there was a span of 11 bases. In DNA, the CDR3 is TGTGCCAGCAGTATGGGGCGCGGCACTGAAGCTTTCTTT. Translating it yields CASSMGRGTEAFF.

The chain carries TRBV12-3 or TRBV12-4 and TRBJ1-1; TRBD1 matches at 9 bases. The CDR3 has 13 amino acids. CDR3 loop: CATTGGSNTEAFF. The CDR3 bases are TGTGCTACGACAGGGGGATCGAACACTGAAGCTTTCTTT.

This clonotype showed up just a few times. This rearrangement joins TRBV20-1 to TRBJ2-7; 10 bases are shared with TRBD1. Trimming cost V 5 bases and J 4 bases; bases outside gene matches: 11. CDR1 and CDR2 from the germline V gene are DFQATT and SNEGSKA (reference sequence). This CDR3 contains 15 residues. The CDR3 loop reads CSAVPGQGSLYEQYF. CDR3 bases: TGCAGTGCTGTACCGGGACAGGGGAGTCTTTACGAGCAGTACTTC.

The genes are TRBV12-5 and TRBJ2-5; 9 positions agree with TRBD2. V lost 6 bases, J lost 5 bases, and 10 bases stayed unmatched. Germline lookup yields CDR1 LGHNT and CDR2 FRNRAP. The CDR3 extends over 15 amino acids. The CDR3 here is CASGASGTLGETQYF. The CDR3 nucleotides read TGTGCTAGTGGGGCTAGCGGGACCCTAGGGGAGACCCAGTACTTC.

This chain links TRBV25-1 with TRBJ1-2; no reliable D call. CDR1 MGHDK and CDR2 SYGVNS come from the germline V gene. The CDR3 loop spans 14 amino acids. The germline V and J ends were trimmed by 5 bases and 4 bases, with 14 bases remaining between them. The CDR3 DNA reads TGTGCCAGCAGTCTGTCACCGATCCTCTATGGCTACACCTTC. It encodes CASSLSPILYGYTF.

The chain joins TRBV7-8 to TRBJ2-2, with 8 bases identical to TRBD2. The CDR3 is made up of 16 amino acids. The ends lost 1 base at V and 4 bases at J; junction bases unmatched: 5. Germline V gene data show CDR1 as SGHVS and CDR2 as FQNEAQ. The CDR3 DNA follows: TGTGCCAGCAGCTTAGTTTTCGGGGGGGGCACCGGGGAGCTGTTTTTT. The encoded protein is CASSLVFGGGTGELFF. Together with reference TRBV7-8 and TRBJ2-2, the CDR3 gives the full variable domain: GAGVSQSPRYKVAKRGQDVALRCDPISGHVSLFWYQQALGQGPEFLTYFQNEAQLDKSGLPSDRFFAERPEGSVSTLKIQRTQQEDSAVYLCASSLVFGGGTGELFFGEGSRLTVL.

This clonotype has a handful of counts. V usage is TRBV7-9 and J usage is TRBJ2-5; possible D gene TRBD1, 6 bases. Trimming removed 1 base from V and 4 bases from J, with 10 bases in between. Germline V lookup: CDR1 SEHNR, CDR2 FQNEAQ (reference sequence). The CDR3 contains 14 residues. The CDR3 DNA follows: TGTGCCAGCAGCTTAGACCAGGGGCGAGAGACCCAGTACTTC. Translated: CASSLDQGRETQYF.

This clonotype appeared many times. V usage is TRBV4-1 and J usage is TRBJ1-2, with 10 bases matching TRBD1. The ends lost 2 bases at V and 3 bases at J; junction bases unmatched: 3. Germline V lookup: CDR1 MGHRA, CDR2 YSYEKL. This CDR3 is built from 15 residues. For the CDR3, the DNA is TGCGCCAGCAGCCAACCGGACAGGGGGGACTATGGCTACACCTTC. Protein sequence: CASSQPDRGDYGYTF.

Many counts were recorded for this clonotype. The chain recombines TRBV7-2 with TRBJ1-2; the D is unclear. Between the trimmed V and J ends, which lost 4 bases and 5 bases, there was a span of 11 bases. The CDR3 has 13 residues. CDR1 is SGHTA, CDR2 FQGNSA, per germline. The chain's CDR3 is CASSYGPAYGYTF. The CDR3, as DNA: TGTGCCAGCAGCTACGGACCGGCGTATGGCTACACCTTC.

The chain links TRBV6-9 to TRBJ2-3; 7 positions agree with TRBD2. The germline V gene has CDR1 MNHGY and CDR2 SVAAGI. The CDR3 consists of 16 residues. The junction had 11 bases not matched to a gene; V was cut back by 2 bases and J by 6 bases. Here the CDR3 reads CASSYLAAPSRDTQYF. CDR3 nucleotide sequence: TGTGCCAGCAGTTATCTAGCGGCGCCCTCTCGGGATACGCAGTATTTT.

The chain couples TRBV4-2 to TRBJ2-7, with 10 bases that match TRBD2. Germline V gene sequence: CDR1 LGHNA, CDR2 YNFKEQ. This CDR3 contains 18 residues. The V and J ends lost 0 bases and 0 bases, in that order; junction bases with no gene match: 8. CDR3 bases: TGTGCCAGCAGCCAAGATAGGACTAGCGGAAAGAGCTCCTACGAGCAGTACTTC. It translates to CASSQDRTSGKSSYEQYF.